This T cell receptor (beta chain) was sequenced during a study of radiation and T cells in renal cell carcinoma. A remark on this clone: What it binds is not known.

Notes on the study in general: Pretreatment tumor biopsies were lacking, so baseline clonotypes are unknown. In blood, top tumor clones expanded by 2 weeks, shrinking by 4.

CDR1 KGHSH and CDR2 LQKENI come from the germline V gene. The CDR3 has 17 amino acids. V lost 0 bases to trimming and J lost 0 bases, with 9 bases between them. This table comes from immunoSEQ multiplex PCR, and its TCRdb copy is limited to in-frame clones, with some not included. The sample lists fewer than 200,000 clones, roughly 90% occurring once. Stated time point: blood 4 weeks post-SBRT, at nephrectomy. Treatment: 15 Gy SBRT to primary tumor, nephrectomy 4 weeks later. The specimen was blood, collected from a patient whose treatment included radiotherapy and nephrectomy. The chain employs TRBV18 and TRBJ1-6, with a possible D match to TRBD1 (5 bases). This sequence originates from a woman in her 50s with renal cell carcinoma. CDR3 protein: CASSPPGVSSYNSPLHF. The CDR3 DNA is TGTGCCAGCTCACCACCGGGGGTTAGCTCCTATAATTCACCCCTCCACTTT.